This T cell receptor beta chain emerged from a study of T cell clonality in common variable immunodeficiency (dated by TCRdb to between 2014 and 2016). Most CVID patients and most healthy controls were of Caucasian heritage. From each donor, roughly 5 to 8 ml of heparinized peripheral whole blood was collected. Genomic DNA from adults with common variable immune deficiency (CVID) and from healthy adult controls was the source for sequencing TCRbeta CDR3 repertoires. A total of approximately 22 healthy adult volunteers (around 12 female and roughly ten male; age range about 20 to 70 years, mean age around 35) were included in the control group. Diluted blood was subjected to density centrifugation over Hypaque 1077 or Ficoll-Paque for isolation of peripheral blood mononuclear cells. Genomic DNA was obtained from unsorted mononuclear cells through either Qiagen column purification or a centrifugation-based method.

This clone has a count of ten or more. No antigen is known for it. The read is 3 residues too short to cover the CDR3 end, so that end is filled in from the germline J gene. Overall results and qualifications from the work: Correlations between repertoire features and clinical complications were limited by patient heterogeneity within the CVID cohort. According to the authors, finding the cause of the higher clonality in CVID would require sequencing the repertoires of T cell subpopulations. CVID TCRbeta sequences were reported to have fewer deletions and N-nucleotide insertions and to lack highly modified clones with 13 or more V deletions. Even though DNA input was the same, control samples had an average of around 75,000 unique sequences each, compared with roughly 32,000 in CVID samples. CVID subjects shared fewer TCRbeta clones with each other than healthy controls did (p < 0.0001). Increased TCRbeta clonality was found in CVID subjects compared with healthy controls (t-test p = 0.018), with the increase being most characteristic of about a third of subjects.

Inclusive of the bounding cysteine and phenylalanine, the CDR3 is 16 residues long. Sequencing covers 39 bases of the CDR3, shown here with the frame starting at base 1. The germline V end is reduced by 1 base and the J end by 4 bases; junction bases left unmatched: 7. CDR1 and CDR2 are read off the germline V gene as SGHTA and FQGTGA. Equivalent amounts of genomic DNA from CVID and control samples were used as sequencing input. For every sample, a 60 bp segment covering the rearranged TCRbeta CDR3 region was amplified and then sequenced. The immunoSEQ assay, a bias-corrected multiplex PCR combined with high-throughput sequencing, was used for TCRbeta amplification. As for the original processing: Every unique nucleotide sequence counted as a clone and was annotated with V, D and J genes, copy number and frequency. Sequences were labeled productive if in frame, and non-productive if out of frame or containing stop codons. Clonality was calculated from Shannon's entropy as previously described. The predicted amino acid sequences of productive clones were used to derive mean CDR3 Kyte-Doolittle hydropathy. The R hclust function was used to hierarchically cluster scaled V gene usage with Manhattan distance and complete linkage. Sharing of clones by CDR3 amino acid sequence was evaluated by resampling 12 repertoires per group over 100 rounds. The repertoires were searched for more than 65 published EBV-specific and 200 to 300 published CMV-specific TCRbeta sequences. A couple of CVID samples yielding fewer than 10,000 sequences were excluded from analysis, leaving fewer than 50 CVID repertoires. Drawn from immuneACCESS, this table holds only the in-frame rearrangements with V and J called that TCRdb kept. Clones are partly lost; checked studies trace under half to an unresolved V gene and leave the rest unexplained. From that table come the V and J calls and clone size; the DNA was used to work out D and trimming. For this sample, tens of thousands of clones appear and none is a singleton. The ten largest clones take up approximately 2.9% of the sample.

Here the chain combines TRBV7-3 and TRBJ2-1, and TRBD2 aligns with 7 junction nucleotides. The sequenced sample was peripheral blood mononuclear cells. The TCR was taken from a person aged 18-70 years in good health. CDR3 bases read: TGTGCCAGCAGCTTAATATCCCTAGCGGAGTACAATGAG. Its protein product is CASSLISLAEYNE. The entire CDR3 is CASSLISLAEYNEQFF.